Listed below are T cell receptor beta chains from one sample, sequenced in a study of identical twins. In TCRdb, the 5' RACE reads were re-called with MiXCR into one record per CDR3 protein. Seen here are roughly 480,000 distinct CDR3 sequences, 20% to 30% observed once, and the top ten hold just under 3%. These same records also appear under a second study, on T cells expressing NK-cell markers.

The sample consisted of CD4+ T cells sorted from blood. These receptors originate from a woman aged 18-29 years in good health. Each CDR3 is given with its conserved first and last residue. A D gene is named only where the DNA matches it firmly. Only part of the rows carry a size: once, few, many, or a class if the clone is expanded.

CDR3 protein: CSAKTGASTDTQYF
CDR3 DNA: TGCAGTGCCAAGACAGGGGCTAGCACAGATACGCAGTATTTT
D gene: TRBD1
J gene: TRBJ2-3
V gene: TRBV20-1
clone size: once

CDR3 protein: CSVWGLAGVYEQYF
CDR3 DNA: TGCAGCGTTTGGGGACTAGCGGGAGTATACGAGCAGTACTTC
D gene: TRBD2
J gene: TRBJ2-7
V gene: TRBV29-1
clone size: few

CDR3 protein: CAITGTSNYGYTF
CDR3 DNA: TGTGCCATCACCGGGACATCTAACTATGGCTACACCTTC
D gene: -
J gene: TRBJ1-2
V gene: TRBV10-3
clone size: few

CDR3 protein: CASSFQTGGTQYF
CDR3 DNA: TGTGCCAGCAGCTTCCAGACAGGAGGGACCCAGTACTTC
D gene: -
J gene: TRBJ2-5
V gene: TRBV7-9
clone size: -

CDR3 protein: CASSFTDMNTEAFF
CDR3 DNA: TGTGCCAGCAGTTTTACAGACATGAACACTGAAGCTTTCTTT
D gene: -
J gene: TRBJ1-1
V gene: TRBV12-3/TRBV12-4
clone size: few

CDR3 protein: CATSRTSEDTQYF
CDR3 DNA: TGTGCCACCAGCCGGACTAGCGAAGATACGCAGTATTTT
D gene: TRBD2
J gene: TRBJ2-3
V gene: TRBV24-1
clone size: -

CDR3 protein: CASSPPGANTGELFF
CDR3 DNA: TGCGCCAGCAGCCCTCCAGGGGCTAACACCGGGGAGCTGTTTTTT
D gene: -
J gene: TRBJ2-2
V gene: TRBV5-1
clone size: -

CDR3 protein: CASSVAENQPQHF
CDR3 DNA: TGTGCCAGCAGCGTAGCCGAAAATCAGCCCCAGCATTTT
D gene: -
J gene: TRBJ1-5
V gene: TRBV9
clone size: -

CDR3 protein: CATSVGGASRDYGYTF
CDR3 DNA: TGTGCCACCAGTGTCGGGGGCGCTTCCCGGGACTATGGCTACACCTTC
D gene: -
J gene: TRBJ1-2
V gene: TRBV24-1
clone size: -

CDR3 protein: CASSQMWGASGNTIYF
CDR3 DNA: TGTGCCAGCAGCCAAATGTGGGGGGCCTCTGGAAACACCATATATTTT
D gene: -
J gene: TRBJ1-3
V gene: TRBV4-2
clone size: -

CDR3 protein: CAARPSSKETQYF
CDR3 DNA: TGTGCCGCCAGGCCATCCTCAAAAGAGACCCAGTACTTC
D gene: -
J gene: TRBJ2-5
V gene: TRBV10-3
clone size: -

CDR3 protein: CASSYTGGRYSPLHF
CDR3 DNA: TGTGCCAGCAGTTACACAGGGGGCAGATATTCACCCCTCCACTTT
D gene: TRBD1
J gene: TRBJ1-6
V gene: TRBV6-5
clone size: -

CDR3 protein: CSVGVGHPSSSYGYTF
CDR3 DNA: TGCAGCGTTGGGGTGGGACACCCGAGCTCATCTTATGGCTACACCTTC
D gene: -
J gene: TRBJ1-2
V gene: TRBV29-1
clone size: -

CDR3 protein: CASSRDRGAYEQYF
CDR3 DNA: TGTGCCAGCAGCCGGGACAGGGGGGCCTACGAGCAGTACTTC
D gene: TRBD1
J gene: TRBJ2-7
V gene: TRBV7-9
clone size: -

CDR3 protein: CASSLVLQANEQFF
CDR3 DNA: TGCGCCAGCAGCTTGGTACTCCAAGCCAATGAGCAGTTCTTC
D gene: -
J gene: TRBJ2-1
V gene: TRBV5-1
clone size: many

CDR3 protein: CASSYSLGGLKKETQYF
CDR3 DNA: TGTGCCAGCAGTTACTCTCTGGGGGGCCTTAAAAAAGAGACCCAGTACTTC
D gene: -
J gene: TRBJ2-5
V gene: TRBV6-2/TRBV6-3
clone size: -

CDR3 protein: CASRGTGPPVITF
CDR3 DNA: TGTGCCAGCAGGGGGACAGGTCCCCCGGTGATCACCTTC
D gene: TRBD1
J gene: TRBJ1-2
V gene: TRBV6-1
clone size: few

CDR3 protein: CASSPSHRESKQYF
CDR3 DNA: TGTGCCAGCAGCCCCTCCCACAGGGAATCAAAGCAGTACTTC
D gene: -
J gene: TRBJ2-7
V gene: TRBV3-1
clone size: -

CDR3 protein: CASSSEGEQFF
CDR3 DNA: TGTGCCAGCAGCTCCGAGGGGGAGCAGTTCTTC
D gene: -
J gene: TRBJ2-1
V gene: TRBV11-2
clone size: -

CDR3 protein: CASSYPQATDTQYF
CDR3 DNA: TGTGCCAGCAGTTACCCACAGGCCACAGATACGCAGTATTTT
D gene: -
J gene: TRBJ2-3
V gene: TRBV6-5
clone size: -

CDR3 protein: CATSGHTGELFF
CDR3 DNA: TGTGCCACCAGTGGGCACACCGGGGAGCTGTTTTTT
D gene: -
J gene: TRBJ2-2
V gene: TRBV24-1
clone size: -

CDR3 protein: CASSLTDSNTEAFF
CDR3 DNA: TGTGCCAGCAGTCTGACAGATTCTAACACTGAAGCTTTCTTT
D gene: -
J gene: TRBJ1-1
V gene: TRBV28
clone size: -

CDR3 protein: CASSLDQGRSGYTF
CDR3 DNA: TGCGCCAGCAGCTTGGACCAGGGAAGATCTGGCTACACCTTC
D gene: -
J gene: TRBJ1-2
V gene: TRBV5-1
clone size: -

CDR3 protein: CASISRAQTQYF
CDR3 DNA: TGTGCCAGCATTTCGAGGGCGCAGACCCAGTACTTC
D gene: -
J gene: TRBJ2-5
V gene: TRBV2
clone size: once

CDR3 protein: CASSLSPGGNEQFF
CDR3 DNA: TGCGCCAGCAGCTTGTCACCAGGGGGCAATGAGCAGTTCTTC
D gene: TRBD1
J gene: TRBJ2-1
V gene: TRBV5-1
clone size: few

CDR3 protein: CSARIGGANGELFF
CDR3 DNA: TGCAGTGCTAGAATCGGGGGGGCTAACGGGGAGCTGTTTTTT
D gene: TRBD2
J gene: TRBJ2-2
V gene: TRBV20-1
clone size: -

CDR3 protein: CSAPSRDSDKQYF
CDR3 DNA: TGCAGTGCCCCTTCTCGGGACAGCGATAAGCAGTACTTC
D gene: TRBD1
J gene: TRBJ2-7
V gene: TRBV20-1
clone size: few

CDR3 protein: CASSSRGRTENTEAFF
CDR3 DNA: TGTGCCAGCAGCTCAAGGGGGCGCACAGAGAACACTGAAGCTTTCTTT
D gene: TRBD1
J gene: TRBJ1-1
V gene: TRBV2
clone size: few

CDR3 protein: CASMPLAGKGNEQFF
CDR3 DNA: TGTGCCAGCATGCCCTTGGCGGGGAAAGGGAATGAGCAGTTCTTC
D gene: -
J gene: TRBJ2-1
V gene: TRBV11-2
clone size: -

CDR3 protein: CASSLSQGETQYF
CDR3 DNA: TGCGCCAGCAGCTTGTCCCAGGGAGAGACCCAGTACTTC
D gene: -
J gene: TRBJ2-5
V gene: TRBV5-1
clone size: -

CDR3 protein: CSARHGTVNTGELFF
CDR3 DNA: TGCAGTGCTAGGCACGGGACAGTGAACACCGGGGAGCTGTTTTTT
D gene: TRBD1
J gene: TRBJ2-2
V gene: TRBV20-1
clone size: few

CDR3 protein: CSVRVAHTEAFF
CDR3 DNA: TGCAGTGTCAGGGTTGCGCACACTGAAGCTTTCTTT
D gene: -
J gene: TRBJ1-1
V gene: TRBV20-1
clone size: -

CDR3 protein: CASSLGVNADTQYF
CDR3 DNA: TGCGCCAGCAGCTTGGGAGTTAATGCAGATACGCAGTATTTT
D gene: -
J gene: TRBJ2-3
V gene: TRBV5-1
clone size: few

CDR3 protein: CASSRGAGYGYTF
CDR3 DNA: TGTGCCAGCAGTCGGGGAGCCGGCTATGGCTACACCTTC
D gene: -
J gene: TRBJ1-2
V gene: TRBV12-3/TRBV12-4
clone size: many

CDR3 protein: CASSRGTGTEAFF
CDR3 DNA: TGTGCCAGCAGCCGGGGAACAGGGACTGAAGCTTTCTTT
D gene: -
J gene: TRBJ1-1
V gene: TRBV7-9
clone size: once

CDR3 protein: CASSLLAGGVGKQFF
CDR3 DNA: TGTGCCAGCAGTTTATTAGCTGGGGGTGTGGGGAAGCAGTTCTTC
D gene: -
J gene: TRBJ2-1
V gene: TRBV12-3/TRBV12-4
clone size: many

CDR3 protein: CASTFQLRDSPLHF
CDR3 DNA: TGTGCCAGTACCTTCCAGCTAAGGGATTCACCCCTCCACTTT
D gene: -
J gene: TRBJ1-6
V gene: TRBV6-1
clone size: few

CDR3 protein: CASSLLGGGKNNEQFF
CDR3 DNA: TGTGCCAGCAGCCTCCTGGGCGGGGGGAAAAACAATGAGCAGTTCTTC
D gene: TRBD2
J gene: TRBJ2-1
V gene: TRBV3-1
clone size: many

CDR3 protein: CASSPRTLAGGASSYNEQFF
CDR3 DNA: TGCGCCAGCAGCCCTAGAACCCTAGCGGGGGGCGCAAGCTCCTACAATGAGCAGTTCTTC
D gene: TRBD2
J gene: TRBJ2-1
V gene: TRBV5-1
clone size: -

CDR3 protein: CSARDITGELFF
CDR3 DNA: TGCAGTGCTAGGGATATCACCGGGGAGCTGTTTTTT
D gene: -
J gene: TRBJ2-2
V gene: TRBV20-1
clone size: few

CDR3 protein: CSVVHLGPYEQYF
CDR3 DNA: TGCAGCGTTGTTCATCTTGGCCCCTACGAGCAGTACTTC
D gene: -
J gene: TRBJ2-7
V gene: TRBV29-1
clone size: -

CDR3 protein: CASQHGGSGSDTQYF
CDR3 DNA: TGCGCCAGCCAGCACGGGGGTTCTGGGTCAGATACGCAGTATTTT
D gene: -
J gene: TRBJ2-3
V gene: TRBV10-2
clone size: few

CDR3 protein: CASRGRLGRGTGELFF
CDR3 DNA: TGTGCCAGCAGAGGACGATTGGGGAGAGGCACCGGGGAGCTGTTTTTT
D gene: -
J gene: TRBJ2-2
V gene: TRBV25-1
clone size: few

CDR3 protein: CASSLRRELNTEAFF
CDR3 DNA: TGTGCCAGCAGTTTACGTCGGGAACTAAACACTGAAGCTTTCTTT
D gene: -
J gene: TRBJ1-1
V gene: TRBV27
clone size: few

CDR3 protein: CASSPLTSGAYEQYF
CDR3 DNA: TGTGCCAGCAGCCCCTTGACTAGCGGGGCCTACGAGCAGTACTTC
D gene: TRBD2
J gene: TRBJ2-7
V gene: TRBV7-8
clone size: few

CDR3 protein: CASSQDMGRVWAFF
CDR3 DNA: TGCGCCAGCAGCCAAGATATGGGCAGGGTATGGGCTTTCTTT
D gene: -
J gene: TRBJ1-1
V gene: TRBV4-1
clone size: -

CDR3 protein: CASSLRGVDEAFF
CDR3 DNA: TGTGCCAGCAGTTTACGAGGAGTGGACGAAGCTTTCTTT
D gene: -
J gene: TRBJ1-1
V gene: TRBV12-3/TRBV12-4
clone size: -

CDR3 protein: CASSSSTSGGLDEQFF
CDR3 DNA: TGTGCCAGCAGTTCCTCGACTAGCGGGGGGTTGGATGAGCAGTTCTTC
D gene: TRBD2
J gene: TRBJ2-1
V gene: TRBV27
clone size: few

CDR3 protein: CASSTEYNSPLHF
CDR3 DNA: TGTGCCAGCTCAACAGAATATAATTCACCCCTCCACTTT
D gene: -
J gene: TRBJ1-6
V gene: TRBV18
clone size: -

CDR3 protein: CASSSIQESTGELFF
CDR3 DNA: TGCGCCAGCAGCAGTATACAGGAATCCACCGGGGAGCTGTTTTTT
D gene: -
J gene: TRBJ2-2
V gene: TRBV5-1
clone size: few

CDR3 protein: CASSPGGATNEKLFF
CDR3 DNA: TGTGCCAGCAGCCCCGGGGGTGCAACTAATGAAAAACTGTTTTTT
D gene: -
J gene: TRBJ1-4
V gene: TRBV4-2
clone size: -

CDR3 protein: CASLESRSNTDTQYF
CDR3 DNA: TGTGCCAGCCTAGAATCTAGAAGTAACACAGATACGCAGTATTTT
D gene: -
J gene: TRBJ2-3
V gene: TRBV7-9
clone size: -

CDR3 protein: CASSDLGFAEAFF
CDR3 DNA: TGTGCCAGCAGTGATTTAGGGTTCGCTGAAGCTTTCTTT
D gene: -
J gene: TRBJ1-1
V gene: TRBV2
clone size: -

CDR3 protein: CASSLGEVATQYF
CDR3 DNA: TGTGCCAGCAGCTTGGGAGAGGTGGCCACGCAGTATTTT
D gene: -
J gene: TRBJ2-3
V gene: TRBV5-5
clone size: -

CDR3 protein: CASSQLRDRVHSPLHF
CDR3 DNA: TGTGCCAGCAGCCAACTCCGGGACCGCGTCCATTCACCCCTCCACTTT
D gene: -
J gene: TRBJ1-6
V gene: TRBV5-6
clone size: few

CDR3 protein: CASSQDHLLPDTQYF
CDR3 DNA: TGCGCCAGCAGCCAAGATCACCTTCTTCCAGATACGCAGTATTTT
D gene: -
J gene: TRBJ2-3
V gene: TRBV4-3
clone size: -

CDR3 protein: CATSDPGTSGNNEQFF
CDR3 DNA: TGTGCCACCAGTGACCCCGGGACTAGCGGTAACAATGAGCAGTTCTTC
D gene: TRBD2
J gene: TRBJ2-1
V gene: TRBV24-1
clone size: few

CDR3 protein: CASSVTLAGSYNEQFF
CDR3 DNA: TGTGCCAGCAGCGTAACGTTAGCGGGCTCCTACAATGAGCAGTTCTTC
D gene: TRBD2
J gene: TRBJ2-1
V gene: TRBV9
clone size: few

CDR3 protein: CASMRLAGGPHEQFF
CDR3 DNA: TGTGCCAGCATGAGACTAGCGGGAGGGCCACACGAGCAGTTCTTC
D gene: TRBD2
J gene: TRBJ2-1
V gene: TRBV6-1
clone size: once